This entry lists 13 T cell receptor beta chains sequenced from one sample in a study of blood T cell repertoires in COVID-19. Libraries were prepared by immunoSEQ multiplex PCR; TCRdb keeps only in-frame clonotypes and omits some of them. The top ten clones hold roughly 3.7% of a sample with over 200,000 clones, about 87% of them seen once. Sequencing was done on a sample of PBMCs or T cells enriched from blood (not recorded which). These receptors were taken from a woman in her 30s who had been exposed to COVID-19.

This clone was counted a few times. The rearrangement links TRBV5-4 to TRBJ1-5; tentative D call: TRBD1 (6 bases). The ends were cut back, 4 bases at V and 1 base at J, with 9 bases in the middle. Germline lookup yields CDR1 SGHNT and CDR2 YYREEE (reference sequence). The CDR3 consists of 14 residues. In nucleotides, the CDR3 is TGTGCCAGCAGCGTTCAGGGGAGCAATCAGCCCCAGCATTTT. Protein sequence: CASSVQGSNQPQHF.

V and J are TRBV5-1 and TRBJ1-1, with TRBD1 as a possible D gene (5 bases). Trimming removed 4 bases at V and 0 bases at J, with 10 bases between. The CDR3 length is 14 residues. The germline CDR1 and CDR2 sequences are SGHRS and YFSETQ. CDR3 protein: CASSETVMNTEAFF. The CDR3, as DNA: TGCGCCAGCAGCGAGACAGTTATGAACACTGAAGCTTTCTTT.

The CDR3 here is CASGLAGTYEQYF. The CDR3 nucleotides are TGTGCCAGCGGGCTAGCGGGGACCTACGAGCAGTACTTC. The genes are TRBV12-3 or TRBV12-4 and TRBJ2-7; TRBD2 aligns across 9 bases. V lost 8 bases to trimming and J lost 2 bases; unmatched junction nucleotides: 4. The CDR3 is 13 amino acids.

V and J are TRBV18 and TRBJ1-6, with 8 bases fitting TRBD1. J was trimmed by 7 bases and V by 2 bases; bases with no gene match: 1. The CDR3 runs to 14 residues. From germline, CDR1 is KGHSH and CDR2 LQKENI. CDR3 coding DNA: TGTGCCAGCTCACCAGGACAGGGCAATTCACCCCTCCACTTT. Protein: CASSPGQGNSPLHF.

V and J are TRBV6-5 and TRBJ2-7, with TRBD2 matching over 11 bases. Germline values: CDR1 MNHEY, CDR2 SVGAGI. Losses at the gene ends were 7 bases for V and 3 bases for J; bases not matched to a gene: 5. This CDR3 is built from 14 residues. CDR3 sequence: CASTGTSGDYEQYF. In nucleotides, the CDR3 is TGTGCCAGCACGGGGACTAGCGGAGACTACGAGCAGTACTTC.

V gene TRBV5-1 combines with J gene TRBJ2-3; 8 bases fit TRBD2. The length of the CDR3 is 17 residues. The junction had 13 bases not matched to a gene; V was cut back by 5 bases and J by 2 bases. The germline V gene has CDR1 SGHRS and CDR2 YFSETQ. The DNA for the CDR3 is TGCGCCAGCAGGGGAGATAGCGGGACTTACTACACAGATACGCAGTATTTT. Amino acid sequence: CASRGDSGTYYTDTQYF.

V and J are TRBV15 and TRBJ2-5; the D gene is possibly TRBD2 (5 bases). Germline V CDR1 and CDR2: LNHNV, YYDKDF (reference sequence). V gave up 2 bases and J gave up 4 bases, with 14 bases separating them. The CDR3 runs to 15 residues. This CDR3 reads CATSRIRTGLETQYF. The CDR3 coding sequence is TGTGCCACCAGCAGAATAAGGACGGGGTTAGAGACCCAGTACTTC.

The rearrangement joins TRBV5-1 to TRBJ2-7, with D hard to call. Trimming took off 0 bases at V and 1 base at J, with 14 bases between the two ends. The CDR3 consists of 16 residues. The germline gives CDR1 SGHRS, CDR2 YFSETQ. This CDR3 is CASSLGSETYSYEQYF. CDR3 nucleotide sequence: TGCGCCAGCAGCTTGGGGTCGGAGACCTATTCCTACGAGCAGTACTTC.

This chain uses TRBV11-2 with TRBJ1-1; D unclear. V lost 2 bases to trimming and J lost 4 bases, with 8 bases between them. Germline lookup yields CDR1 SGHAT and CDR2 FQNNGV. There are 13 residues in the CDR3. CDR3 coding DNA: TGTGCCAGCAGCTTAAAGGGAGGCACTGAAGCTTTCTTT. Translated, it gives CASSLKGGTEAFF.

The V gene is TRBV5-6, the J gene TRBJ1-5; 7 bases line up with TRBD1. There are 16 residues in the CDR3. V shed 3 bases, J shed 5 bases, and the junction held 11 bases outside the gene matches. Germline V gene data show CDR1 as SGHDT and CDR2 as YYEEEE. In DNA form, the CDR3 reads TGTGCCAGCAGCTCGACAGGGAGCAAGGACTATCAGCCCCAGCATTTT. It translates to CASSSTGSKDYQPQHF.

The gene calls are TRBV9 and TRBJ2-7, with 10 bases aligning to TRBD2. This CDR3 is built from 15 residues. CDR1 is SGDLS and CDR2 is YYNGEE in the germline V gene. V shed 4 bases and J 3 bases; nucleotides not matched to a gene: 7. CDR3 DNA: TGTGCCAGCAGCCCGATAGGGACTAGCGTCTACGAGCAGTACTTC. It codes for CASSPIGTSVYEQYF.

The CDR3 nucleotides are TGTGCCACTCAAAAAACCGGGACACCACTCTCCTACGAGCAGTACTTC. Protein sequence: CATQKTGTPLSYEQYF. This chain links TRBV15 with TRBJ2-7; TRBD1 is a possible D gene (6 bases). The CDR3 spans 16 residues. V gave up 9 bases and J gave up 0 bases, with 21 bases separating them. CDR1 is LNHNV, CDR2 YYDKDF, per germline (reference sequence).

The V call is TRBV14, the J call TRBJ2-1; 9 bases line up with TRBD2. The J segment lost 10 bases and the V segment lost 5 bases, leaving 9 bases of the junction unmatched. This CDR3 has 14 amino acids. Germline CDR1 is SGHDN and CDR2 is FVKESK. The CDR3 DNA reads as TGTGCCAGCAGCAGATTAGCGGGAGTAGGAGAGCAGTTCTTC. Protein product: CASSRLAGVGEQFF.